This T cell receptor beta chain was found in a study of siplizumab effects on memory and regulatory T cells. This CDR3 is 16 amino acids long. The germline V gene has CDR1 SQVTM and CDR2 ANQGSEA. With 4 bases removed from V and 2 bases from J, the gap between germline ends came to 20 bases. Assay: immunoSEQ multiplex PCR; the TCRdb copy retains only in-frame clones and omits some. The top ten clones hold 12% of a sample with 100,000 or so clones, roughly 91% of them seen once. This TCR was recovered from a human donor in good health. Input material: non-Treg CD4+ T cells sorted from blood. V usage is TRBV29-1 and J usage is TRBJ2-5; the D call may be TRBD1 or TRBD2 (6 bases each). As DNA, the CDR3 is TGCAGCGTTGTAGGGGGGAGAGGAAACGGGCAAGAGACCCAGTACTTC. It yields the protein CSVVGGRGNGQETQYF.